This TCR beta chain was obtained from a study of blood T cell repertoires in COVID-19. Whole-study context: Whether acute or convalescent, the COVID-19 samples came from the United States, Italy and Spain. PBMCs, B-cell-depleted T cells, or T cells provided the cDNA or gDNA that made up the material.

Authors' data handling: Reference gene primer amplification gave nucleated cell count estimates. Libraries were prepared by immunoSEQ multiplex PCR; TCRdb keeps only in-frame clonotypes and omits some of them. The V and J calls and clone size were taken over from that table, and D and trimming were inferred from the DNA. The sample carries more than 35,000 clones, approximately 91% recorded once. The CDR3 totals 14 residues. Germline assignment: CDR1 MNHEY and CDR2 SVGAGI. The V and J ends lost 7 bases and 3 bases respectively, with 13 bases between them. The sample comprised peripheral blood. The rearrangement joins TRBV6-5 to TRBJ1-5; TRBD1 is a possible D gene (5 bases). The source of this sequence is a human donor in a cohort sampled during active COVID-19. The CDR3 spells CASNPGGSNQPQHF. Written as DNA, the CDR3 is TGTGCCAGCAATCCGGGGGGGTCCAATCAGCCCCAGCATTTT.